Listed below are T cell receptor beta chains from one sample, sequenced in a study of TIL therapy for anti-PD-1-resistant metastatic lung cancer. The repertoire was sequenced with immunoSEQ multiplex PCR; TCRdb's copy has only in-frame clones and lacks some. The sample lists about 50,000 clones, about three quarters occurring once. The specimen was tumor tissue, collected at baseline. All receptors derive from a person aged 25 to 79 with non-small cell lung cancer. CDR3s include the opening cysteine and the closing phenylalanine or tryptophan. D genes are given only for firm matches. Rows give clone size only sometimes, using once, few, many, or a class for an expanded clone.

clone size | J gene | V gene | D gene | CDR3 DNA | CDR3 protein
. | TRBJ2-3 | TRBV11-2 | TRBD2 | TGTGCCAGCCAGGGGCTAGCGGGAGTTAGGCAGTATTTT | CASQGLAGVRQYF
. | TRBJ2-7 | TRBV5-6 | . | TGTGCCAGCAGCCTTGGACCTGGAGATTCCTACGAGCAGTACTTC | CASSLGPGDSYEQYF
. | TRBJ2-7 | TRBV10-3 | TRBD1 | TGTGCCATCAGTGACTTCACACGGACAGGGGGAAGGAACGAGCAGTACTTC | CAISDFTRTGGRNEQYF
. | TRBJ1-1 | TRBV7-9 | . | TGTGCCAGCAGCAACAGCGACATGAACACTGAAGCTTTCTTT | CASSNSDMNTEAFF
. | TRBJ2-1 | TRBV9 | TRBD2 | TGTGCCAGCAGCGTAGATGGCGGGGGGAACAATGAGCAGTTCTTC | CASSVDGGGNNEQFF
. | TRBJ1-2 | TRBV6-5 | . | TGTGCCAGCAGTTACTCGGCTTCCTATGGCTACACCTTC | CASSYSASYGYTF
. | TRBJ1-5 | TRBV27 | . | TGTGCCAGCAGTTTACTGGGGAATCAGCCCCAGCATTTT | CASSLLGNQPQHF
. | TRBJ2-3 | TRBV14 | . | TGTGCCAGGGTGGGCGAGAGTTTAGCAGATACGCAGTATTTT | CARVGESLADTQYF
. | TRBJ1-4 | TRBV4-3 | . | TGCGCCAGCAGCCAAGTGGTAGCAACTAATGAAAAACTGTTTTTT | CASSQVVATNEKLFF
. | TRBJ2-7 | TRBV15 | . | TGTGCCACCAGCAGAGAGGCAGGGGTGGGCGAGCAGTACTTC | CATSREAGVGEQYF
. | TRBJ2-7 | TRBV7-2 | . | TGTGCCAGCAGCTTTGACAGAAACGAGCAGTACTTC | CASSFDRNEQYF
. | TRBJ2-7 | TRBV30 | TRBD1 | TGTGCCTGCCGCGGACAGGGGCCGGGGGAGCAGTACTTC | CACRGQGPGEQYF
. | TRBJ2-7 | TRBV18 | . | TGTGCCAGCTCGTCCCACTACGAGCAGTACTTC | CASSSHYEQYF
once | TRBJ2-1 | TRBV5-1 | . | TGCGCCAGCAGCTTAGGCAAAAATGAGCAGTTCTTC | CASSLGKNEQFF
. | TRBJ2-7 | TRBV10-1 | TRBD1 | TGCGCCAGCAGTGAGTCGGGGACAGGGGACGACGAGCAGTACTTC | CASSESGTGDDEQYF
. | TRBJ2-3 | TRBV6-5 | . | TGTGCCAGCAGCGCCGGGGGTCTGTGGACAGATACGCAGTATTTT | CASSAGGLWTDTQYF
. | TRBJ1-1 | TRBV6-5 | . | TGTGCCAGCAGTCCCCGACTCGGGAGGCACACTGAAGCTTTCTTT | CASSPRLGRHTEAFF
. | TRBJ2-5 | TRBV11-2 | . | TGTGCCAGCGGGGGGGCAGGATTGGGCCAAGAGACCCAGTACTTC | CASGGAGLGQETQYF
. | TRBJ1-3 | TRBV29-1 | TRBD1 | TGCAGCGTTGAAGGACAGGGGGTGGGAAACACCATATATTTT | CSVEGQGVGNTIYF
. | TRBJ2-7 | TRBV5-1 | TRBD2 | TGCGCCAGCAGCTTGGAGTTGGGACTAGCGGGAGAGGTGTCCTACGAGCAGTACTTC | CASSLELGLAGEVSYEQYF
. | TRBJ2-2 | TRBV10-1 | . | TGCGCCAGCAGTGTATCAGGGACCGGGGAGCTGTTTTTT | CASSVSGTGELFF
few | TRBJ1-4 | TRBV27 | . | TGTGCCAGCAGTTTATCGATCGGGGGGGCACAGGAAAAACTGTTTTTT | CASSLSIGGAQEKLFF
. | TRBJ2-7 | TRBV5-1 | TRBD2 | TGCGCCAGCAGCGGGGGACTAGCGGTCGAGCAGTACTTC | CASSGGLAVEQYF
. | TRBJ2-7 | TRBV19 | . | TGTGCCAGTAGCTACCATACCCTAGCCGGAGCCTACGAGCAGTACTTC | CASSYHTLAGAYEQYF
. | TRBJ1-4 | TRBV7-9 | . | TGTGCCAGCAGCTTAACTGAAAAACTGTTTTTT | CASSLTEKLFF
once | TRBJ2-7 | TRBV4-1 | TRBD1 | TGCGCCAGCAGCCAAGATGGGGACAGGGTCTACGAGCAGTACTTC | CASSQDGDRVYEQYF
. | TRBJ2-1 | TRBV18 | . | TGTGCCAGCTCACCACCGAATCGAGATGAGCAGTTCTTC | CASSPPNRDEQFF
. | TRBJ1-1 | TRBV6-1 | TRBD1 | TGTGCCAGCAGTGGTATGTACAGGGGGAGTATTTGGAACACTGAAGCTTTCTTT | CASSGMYRGSIWNTEAFF
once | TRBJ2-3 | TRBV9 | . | TGTGCCAGCAGCGGGCATGGCACAGATACGCAGTATTTT | CASSGHGTDTQYF
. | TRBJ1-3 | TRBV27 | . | TGTGCCAGCAGTTTTAATTCTGGAAACACCATATATTTT | CASSFNSGNTIYF
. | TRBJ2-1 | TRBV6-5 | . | TGTGCCAGCAGCCGACCCACAGGAAATGAGCAGTTCTTC | CASSRPTGNEQFF
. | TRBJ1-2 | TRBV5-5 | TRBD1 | TGTGCCAGCAGCCGCCTGACAGGGTTTGACTATGGCTACACCTTC | CASSRLTGFDYGYTF
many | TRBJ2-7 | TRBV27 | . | TGTGCCAGCAGTTTAGATCCCGACGGCGCCTACGAGCAGTACTTC | CASSLDPDGAYEQYF
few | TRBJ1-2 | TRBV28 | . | TGTGCCAGCAGTTCGCGCTATGGCTACACCTTC | CASSSRYGYTF
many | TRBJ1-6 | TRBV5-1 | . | TGCGCCAGCAGCTTGGGGGGCAGCTCCTATAATTCACCCCTCCACTTT | CASSLGGSSYNSPLHF
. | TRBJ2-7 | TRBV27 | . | TGTGCCAGCAGTTTAGGGGACACGGCCTCCTACGAGCAGTACTTC | CASSLGDTASYEQYF
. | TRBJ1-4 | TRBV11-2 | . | TGTGCCAGCAGCGCACGGGGGGCCCCGGGAGAAAAACTGTTTTTT | CASSARGAPGEKLFF
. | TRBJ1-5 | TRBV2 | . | TGTGCCAGCAGTGAAGTCTATAGCAATCAGCCCCAGCATTTT | CASSEVYSNQPQHF
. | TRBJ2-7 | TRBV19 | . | TGTGCCAGTAGTGCCAGGGTGTACTACGAGCAGTACTTC | CASSARVYYEQYF
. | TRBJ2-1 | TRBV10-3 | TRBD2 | TGTGCCATCAGCGAGCGGGATGGTGAGCAGTTCTTC | CAISERDGEQFF
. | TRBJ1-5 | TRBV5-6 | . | TGTGCCAGCAGCTCCGGACCGAGCAATCAGCCCCAGCATTTT | CASSSGPSNQPQHF
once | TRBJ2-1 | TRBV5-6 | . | TGTGCCAGCAGCTTCTGGCAAGCCAATGAGCAGTTCTTC | CASSFWQANEQFF
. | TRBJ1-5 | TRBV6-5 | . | TGTGCCAGCAGGGGAGGGGGGGGCAATCAGCCCCAGCATTTT | CASRGGGGNQPQHF
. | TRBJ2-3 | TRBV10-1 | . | TGCGCCAGCAGTGACTCTGCTCCCGGCACAGATACGCAGTATTTT | CASSDSAPGTDTQYF
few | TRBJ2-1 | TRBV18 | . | TGTGCCAGCTCGACTGCGGTCGGGAGCCATGGCAATGAGCAGTTCTTC | CASSTAVGSHGNEQFF
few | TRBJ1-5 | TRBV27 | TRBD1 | TGTGCCAGCAGTTTAGGGACAGGGGGTCAGCCCCAGCATTTT | CASSLGTGGQPQHF
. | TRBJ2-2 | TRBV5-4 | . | TGTGCCAGCAGCTTGCGTTCCAGCGGGGAGCTGTTTTTT | CASSLRSSGELFF
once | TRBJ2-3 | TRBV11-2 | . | TGTGCCAGCAGCTTAGAAGGTCCGGGCCCAGATACGCAGTATTTT | CASSLEGPGPDTQYF
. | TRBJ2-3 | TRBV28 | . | TGTGCCAGCAGTCCAAGTCGCCCCCGCACAGATACGCAGTATTTT | CASSPSRPRTDTQYF
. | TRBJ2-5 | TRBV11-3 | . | TGTGCCAGCAGCCCCAGGACCCAGTACTTC | CASSPRTQYF
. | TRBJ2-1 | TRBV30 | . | TGTGCCTGTAATCCTAGGGGCAATGAGCAGTTCTTC | CACNPRGNEQFF
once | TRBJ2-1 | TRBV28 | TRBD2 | TGTGCCAGCGCTACTCCCTCCGGGACTAGCGGGAGAGGTCCCCAGTTCTTC | CASATPSGTSGRGPQFF
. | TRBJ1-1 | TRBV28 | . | TGTGCCAGCAGTTTCCGGGGGTCATTGAACACTGAAGCTTTCTTT | CASSFRGSLNTEAFF
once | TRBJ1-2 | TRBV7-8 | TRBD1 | TGTGCCAGCAGCCAACAACCCGGGACAGGGGGGGGCTACACCTTC | CASSQQPGTGGGYTF
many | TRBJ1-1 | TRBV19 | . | TGTGCCAGTACCCTGCAAGTCGTGCGGGGGCCGGCTTTCTTT | CASTLQVVRGPAFF
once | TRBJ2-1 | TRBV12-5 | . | TGTGCTAGTGGTTTTGCAGGTTACAATGAGCAGTTCTTC | CASGFAGYNEQFF
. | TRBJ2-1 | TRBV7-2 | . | TGTGCCAGCAGCTTAGCGTTAGGGAGCTACAATGAGCAGTTCTTC | CASSLALGSYNEQFF
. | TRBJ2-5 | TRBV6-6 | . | TGTGCCAGCACCCACCCTCCGGGGGACCAAGAGACCCAGTACTTC | CASTHPPGDQETQYF
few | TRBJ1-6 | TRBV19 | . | TGTGCCAGTAAGAGTTCCGGCAGCTCCTATAATTCACCCCTCCACTTT | CASKSSGSSYNSPLHF